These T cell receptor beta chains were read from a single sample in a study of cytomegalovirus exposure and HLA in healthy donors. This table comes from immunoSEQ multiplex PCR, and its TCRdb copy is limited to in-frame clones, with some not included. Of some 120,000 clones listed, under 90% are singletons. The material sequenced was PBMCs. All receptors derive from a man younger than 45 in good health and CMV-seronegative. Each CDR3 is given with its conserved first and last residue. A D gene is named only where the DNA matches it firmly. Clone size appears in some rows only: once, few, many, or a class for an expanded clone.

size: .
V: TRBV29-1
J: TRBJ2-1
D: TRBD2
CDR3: CSVRTSGGAWEQFF
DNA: TGCAGCGTTAGGACTAGCGGGGGGGCCTGGGAGCAGTTCTTC

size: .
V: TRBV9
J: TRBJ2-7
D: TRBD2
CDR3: CASSERPDAGTRVNEQYF
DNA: TGTGCCAGCAGCGAGAGACCAGACGCCGGGACTAGGGTAAACGAGCAGTACTTC

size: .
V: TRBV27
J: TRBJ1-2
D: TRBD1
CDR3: CASLGQGASYGYTF
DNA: TGTGCCAGTCTGGGACAGGGGGCTAGCTATGGCTACACCTTC

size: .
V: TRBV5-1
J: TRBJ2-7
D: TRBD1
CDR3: CASSLVGQGHEQYF
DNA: TGCGCCAGCAGCTTGGTGGGACAGGGCCACGAGCAGTACTTC

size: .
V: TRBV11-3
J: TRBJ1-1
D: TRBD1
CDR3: CASSPYTTGETEAFF
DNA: TGTGCCAGCAGCCCCTACACCACAGGGGAGACTGAAGCTTTCTTT

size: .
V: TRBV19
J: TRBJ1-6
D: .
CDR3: CARDSYNSPLHF
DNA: TGTGCCAGGGACAGTTATAATTCACCCCTCCACTTT

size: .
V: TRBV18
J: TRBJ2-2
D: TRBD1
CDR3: CASYSGTAGELFF
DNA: TGTGCCAGCTACTCCGGGACAGCCGGGGAGCTGTTTTTT

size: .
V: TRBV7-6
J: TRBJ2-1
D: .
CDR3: CASSLQGNEQFF
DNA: TGTGCCAGCAGCTTACAGGGAAATGAGCAGTTCTTC

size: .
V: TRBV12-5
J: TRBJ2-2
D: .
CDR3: CASGHPGSGANTGELFF
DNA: TGTGCTAGTGGTCATCCCGGCTCGGGTGCGAACACCGGGGAGCTGTTTTTT

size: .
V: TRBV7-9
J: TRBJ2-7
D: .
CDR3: CASSKESASSYEQYF
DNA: TGTGCCAGCAGTAAGGAGAGTGCAAGCTCCTACGAGCAGTACTTC

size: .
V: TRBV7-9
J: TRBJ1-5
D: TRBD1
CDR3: CASSQGTGDQPQHF
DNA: TGTGCCAGCAGCCAGGGGACAGGGGACCAGCCCCAGCATTTT

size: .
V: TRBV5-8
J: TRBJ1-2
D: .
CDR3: CASSYRDSYGYTF
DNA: TGTGCCAGCAGCTACCGAGACAGCTATGGCTACACCTTC

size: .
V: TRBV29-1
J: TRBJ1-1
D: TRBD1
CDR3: CSVRTGVETEAFF
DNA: TGCAGCGTTCGGACAGGGGTGGAGACTGAAGCTTTCTTT

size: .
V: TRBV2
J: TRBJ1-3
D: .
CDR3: CASSDPGGGNTIYF
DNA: TGTGCCAGCAGTGATCCGGGTGGCGGAAACACCATATATTTT

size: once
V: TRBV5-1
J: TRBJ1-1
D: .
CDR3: CASSFTVGNTEAFF
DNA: TGCGCCAGCAGCTTCACAGTTGGTAACACTGAAGCTTTCTTT

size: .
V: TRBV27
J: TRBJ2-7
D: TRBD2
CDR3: CASSFGSGGFFDEQYF
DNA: TGTGCCAGCAGTTTCGGTAGCGGGGGGTTTTTCGACGAGCAGTACTTC

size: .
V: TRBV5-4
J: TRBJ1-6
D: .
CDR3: CASSLATVNSPLHF
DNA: TGTGCCAGCAGCTTGGCCACGGTCAATTCACCCCTCCACTTT

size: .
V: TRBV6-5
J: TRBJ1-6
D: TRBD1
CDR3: CASSLDRVDSPLHF
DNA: TGTGCCAGCAGTTTGGACAGGGTAGATTCACCCCTCCACTTT

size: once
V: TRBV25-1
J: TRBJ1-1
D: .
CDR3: CASSGTPNTEAFF
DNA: TGTGCCAGCTCCGGGACACCGAACACTGAAGCTTTCTTT

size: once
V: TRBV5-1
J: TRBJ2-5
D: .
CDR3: CASSLAPRGRETQYF
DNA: TGCGCCAGCAGCTTGGCCCCCCGGGGGAGAGAGACCCAGTACTTC

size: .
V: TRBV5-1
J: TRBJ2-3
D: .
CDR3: CASSLGRSSTDTQYF
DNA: TGCGCCAGCAGCTTGGGGCGGTCTAGCACAGATACGCAGTATTTT

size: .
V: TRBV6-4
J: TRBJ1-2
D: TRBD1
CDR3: CASRAMGQGPGGYTF
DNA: TGTGCCAGCAGAGCGATGGGACAGGGCCCGGGAGGCTACACCTTC